These 14 T cell receptor beta chains were all obtained from the same sample, sequenced in a study of response to subunit inactivated influenza vaccine. TCRdb re-called the RT-PCR reads through MiXCR, storing one row per CDR3 protein. The sample consists of approximately 160,000 distinct CDR3 sequences, approximately 11% of them appearing once. The material was CD8+ T cells sorted from PBMCs, obtained about 24 months after vaccination. These receptors all come from a man aged 45-69 years who received an inactivated influenza vaccine.

The CDR3 coding sequence is TGTGCCAGCAGCCAAGATCCCAGGTATTACGAGCAGTACTTC. Translation: CASSQDPRYYEQYF. The chain links TRBV3-1 to TRBJ2-7; D is undetermined. This CDR3 spans 14 amino acids. The V end lost 0 bases, the J end lost 4 bases, and 10 bases lay between the germline ends. Germline values: CDR1 LGHDT, CDR2 YNNKEL (reference sequence).

This clonotype was picked up a small number of times. Here the CDR3 DNA reads TGTGCCACCAGTGATTTGCAAGCGGGGGTACATGAGCAGTTCTTC. It specifies CATSDLQAGVHEQFF. J is TRBJ2-1 and V is TRBV24-1, with 8 bases identical to TRBD2. Losses at the gene ends were 0 bases for V and 8 bases for J; bases not matched to a gene: 5. CDR3 length: 15 amino acids. CDR1 and CDR2 from the germline V gene are KGHDR and SFDVKD.

The J gene is TRBJ2-1, the V gene TRBV7-9; 8 nucleotides match TRBD2. The CDR3 is 15 residues long. After removal of 3 bases from V and 5 bases from J, the junction contained 6 bases not matched to a gene. Germline loops: CDR1 SEHNR, CDR2 FQNEAQ (reference sequence). CDR3 sequence reads: CASSLGSSGDNEQFF. CDR3 bases: TGTGCCAGCAGCTTGGGGAGTAGCGGGGACAATGAGCAGTTCTTC.

The CDR3 protein is CASSFVAGLTDTQYF. CDR3 nucleotides: TGCGCCAGCAGTTTTGTGGCCGGTCTCACAGATACGCAGTATTTT. The chain employs TRBV5-1 and TRBJ2-3; no clear D. There are 15 residues in the CDR3. V gave up 5 bases and J gave up 2 bases, with 15 bases separating them. CDR1 is SGHRS and CDR2 is YFSETQ in the germline V gene.

This clonotype was seen many times. The genes are TRBV9 and TRBJ1-1; TRBD1 matches at 10 bases. CDR3 size: 14 residues. J was trimmed by 6 bases and V by 3 bases; bases with no gene match: 5. Per germline, CDR1 SGDLS and CDR2 YYNGEE. Here the CDR3 DNA reads TGTGCCAGCAGCGGGGGACAGGGGATCCCTGAAGCTTTCTTT. Translation: CASSGGQGIPEAFF.

This clonotype showed up many times. This chain links TRBV7-9 with TRBJ2-1, with TRBD2 as a possible D gene (6 bases). Germline V CDR1 and CDR2: SEHNR, FQNEAQ (reference sequence). The V and J ends lost 6 bases and 9 bases respectively, with 9 bases between them. This CDR3 is 11 amino acids long. In nucleotides, the CDR3 is TGTGCCAGCAGTCCGGGGGTTGAGCAGTTCTTC. It is translated as CASSPGVEQFF.

In this sample, this clonotype turned up many times. The chain links TRBV4-3 to TRBJ2-4, with D unresolved. There are 15 residues in the CDR3. The V end lost 0 bases, the J end lost 0 bases, and 6 bases lay between the germline ends. CDR1 and CDR2 from the germline V gene are LGHNA and YSLEER. The CDR3 protein is CASSQDAIAKNIQYF. DNA of the CDR3: TGCGCCAGCAGCCAAGATGCAATAGCCAAAAACATTCAGTACTTC.

The rearrangement uses TRBV27 and TRBJ1-3; 7 bases align to TRBD1. Losses at the gene ends were 6 bases for V and 3 bases for J; bases not matched to a gene: 5. The CDR3 consists of 14 residues. Germline CDR1 MNHEY, CDR2 SMNVEV (reference sequence). The CDR3: CASRSAGGGNTIYF. DNA of the CDR3: TGTGCCAGCAGGTCGGCAGGGGGTGGAAACACCATATATTTT.

This rearrangement joins TRBV11-2 to TRBJ2-1; 12 bases fit TRBD1. In germline, CDR1 is SGHAT, CDR2 FQNNGV. The CDR3 covers 18 residues. The J segment lost 9 bases and the V segment lost 5 bases, leaving 17 bases of the junction unmatched. The CDR3 DNA reads as TGTGCCAGCAGCGGAAAGCCCGGGACAGGGGGCAAAATCGGTGAGCAGTTCTTC. Translating it yields CASSGKPGTGGKIGEQFF.

In this sample, this clonotype turned up many times. The rearrangement links TRBV4-1 to TRBJ2-7, with TRBD1 matching 7 bases. The germline V gene has CDR1 MGHRA and CDR2 YSYEKL. The ends lost 0 bases at V and 1 base at J; junction bases unmatched: 9. The CDR3 has 17 amino acids. CDR3 sequence: CASSQDLDRLTSYEQYF. The CDR3 DNA reads as TGCGCCAGCAGCCAAGACTTGGACAGGCTGACATCCTACGAGCAGTACTTC.

The rearrangement joins TRBV6-5 to TRBJ2-2; the D gene could be TRBD1 or TRBD2 (5 bases each). Per the germline V gene, CDR1 is MNHEY and CDR2 is SVGAGI. V lost 7 bases and J 7 bases, leaving 7 bases between the germline ends. The CDR3 length is 11 residues. CDR3 amino acids: CASIGGGELFF. The CDR3 DNA reads TGTGCCAGCATTGGGGGCGGGGAGCTGTTTTTT.

This clonotype was seen a few times. The V call is TRBV4-3, the J call TRBJ1-1, with D perhaps matching TRBD1 (5 bases). The CDR3 covers 14 residues. Trimming took 0 bases from V and 4 from J, leaving 9 bases between them. Germline loops: CDR1 LGHNA, CDR2 YSLEER. The CDR3 DNA follows: TGCGCCAGCAGCCAAGACTGGGGGGGCACTGAAGCTTTCTTT. The encoded protein is CASSQDWGGTEAFF.

This clonotype occurred a few times. The chain has TRBV4-2 and TRBJ2-2; 9 positions agree with TRBD1. The germline V gene has CDR1 LGHNA and CDR2 YNFKEQ. CDR3 length: 16 residues. V was clipped by 3 bases and J by 4 bases; unmatched bases: 6. The CDR3 nucleotides read TGTGCCAGCAGCCAGGGGGACAGGGTGCGCACCGGGGAGCTGTTTTTT. Translation: CASSQGDRVRTGELFF.

The chain uses TRBV4-2 and TRBJ2-7; D not resolved. The CDR3 runs 13 residues. The V gene's germline CDR1 is LGHNA and CDR2 YNFKEQ. V was shortened by 1 base and J by 6 bases, with 10 bases between the two germline ends. Here the CDR3 DNA reads TGTGCCAGCAGCCAAGGCTCCAACGGCGAGCAGTACTTC. It specifies CASSQGSNGEQYF.